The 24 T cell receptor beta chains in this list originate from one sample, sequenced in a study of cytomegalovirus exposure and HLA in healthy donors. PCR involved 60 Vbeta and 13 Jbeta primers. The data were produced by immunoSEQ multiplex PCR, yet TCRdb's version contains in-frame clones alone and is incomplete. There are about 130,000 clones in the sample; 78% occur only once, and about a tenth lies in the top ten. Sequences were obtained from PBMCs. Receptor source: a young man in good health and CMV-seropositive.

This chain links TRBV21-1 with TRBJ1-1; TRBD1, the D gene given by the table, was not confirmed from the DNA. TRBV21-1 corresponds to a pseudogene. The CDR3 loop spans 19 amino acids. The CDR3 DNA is TGTGCCAAGACCAGGGGGACAGGGATCACGAAGGAAATGAACACTGAAGCTTTCTTT. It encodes CAKTRGTGITKEMNTEAFF.

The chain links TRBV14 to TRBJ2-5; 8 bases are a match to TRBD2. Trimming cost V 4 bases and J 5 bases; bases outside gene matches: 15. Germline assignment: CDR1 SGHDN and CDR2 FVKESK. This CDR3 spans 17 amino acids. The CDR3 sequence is CASSLTSVGLVSETQYF. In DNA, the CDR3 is TGTGCCAGCAGCCTGACTAGCGTGGGTCTGGTTTCGGAGACCCAGTACTTC.

Here the CDR3 reads CASSLNPREYGYTF. In nucleotides, the CDR3 is TGTGCCAGCAGTTTAAACCCCCGGGAGTATGGCTACACCTTC. The chain is built from TRBV27 and TRBJ1-2; unclear D gene. V was shortened by 2 bases and J by 5 bases, with 12 bases between the two germline ends. Germline V gene data show CDR1 as MNHEY and CDR2 as SMNVEV (reference sequence). The CDR3 runs 14 residues.

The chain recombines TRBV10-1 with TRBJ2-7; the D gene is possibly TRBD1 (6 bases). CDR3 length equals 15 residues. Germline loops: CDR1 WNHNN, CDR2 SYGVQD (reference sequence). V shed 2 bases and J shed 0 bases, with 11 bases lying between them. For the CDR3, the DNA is TGCGCCAGCAGTGAGGGGACAACCGCCTCCTACGAGCAGTACTTC. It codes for CASSEGTTASYEQYF.

The CDR3 here is CAWSVAGGPLNEQFF. CDR3 in DNA: TGTGCCTGGAGTGTGGCGGGAGGACCTCTCAATGAGCAGTTCTTC. The V call is TRBV30, the J call TRBJ2-1; 8 nucleotides match TRBD2. Germline V gives CDR1 GTSNPN, CDR2 SVGIG (reference sequence). The CDR3 has 15 amino acids. The ends lost 0 bases at V and 6 bases at J; junction bases unmatched: 7.

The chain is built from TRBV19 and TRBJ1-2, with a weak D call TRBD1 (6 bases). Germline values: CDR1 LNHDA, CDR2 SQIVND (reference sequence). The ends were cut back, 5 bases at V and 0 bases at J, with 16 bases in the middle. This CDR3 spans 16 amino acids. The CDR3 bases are TGTGCCAGTAGTCCCCGCCGGACAGAGGCTAACTATGGCTACACCTTC. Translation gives CASSPRRTEANYGYTF.

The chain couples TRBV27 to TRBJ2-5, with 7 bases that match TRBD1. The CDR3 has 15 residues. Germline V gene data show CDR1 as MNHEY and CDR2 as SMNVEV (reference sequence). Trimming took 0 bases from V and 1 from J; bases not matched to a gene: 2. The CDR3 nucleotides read TGTGCCAGCAGTTTATCGGGACAGAGCCAAGAGACCCAGTACTTC. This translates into CASSLSGQSQETQYF.

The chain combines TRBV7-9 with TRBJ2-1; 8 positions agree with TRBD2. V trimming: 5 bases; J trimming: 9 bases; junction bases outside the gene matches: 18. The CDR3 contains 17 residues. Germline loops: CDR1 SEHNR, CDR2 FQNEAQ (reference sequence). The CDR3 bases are TGTGCCAGCAGCGAAAGAGGCAGGACTAGCCTCAGTGCTGAGCAGTTCTTC. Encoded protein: CASSERGRTSLSAEQFF.

CDR3 bases: TGTGCCATCAGTGAGTACGGCAATGAGCAGTTCTTC. Its protein is CAISEYGNEQFF. This rearrangement joins TRBV10-3 to TRBJ2-1; D remains ambiguous. Germline lookup yields CDR1 ENHRY and CDR2 SYGVKD. This CDR3 contains 12 residues. Trimming pared 1 base from V and 6 bases from J, leaving 4 bases between.

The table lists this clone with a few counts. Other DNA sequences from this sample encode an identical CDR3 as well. The CDR3 is CATSRGDSSYEQYF. The CDR3 bases are TGTGCCACCAGCCGTGGGGACAGCTCCTACGAGCAGTACTTC. The rearrangement links TRBV15 to TRBJ2-7; TRBD1 aligns across 7 bases. This CDR3 contains 14 residues. After removal of 5 bases from V and 0 bases from J, the junction contained 4 bases not matched to a gene. Germline CDR1 is LNHNV and CDR2 is YYDKDF (reference sequence).

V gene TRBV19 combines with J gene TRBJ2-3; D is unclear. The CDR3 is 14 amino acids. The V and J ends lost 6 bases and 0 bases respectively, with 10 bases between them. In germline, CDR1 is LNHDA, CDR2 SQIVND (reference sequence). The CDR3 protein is CASSRSSSTDTQYF. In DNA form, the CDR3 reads TGTGCCAGTAGCCGGAGTTCTAGCACAGATACGCAGTATTTT.

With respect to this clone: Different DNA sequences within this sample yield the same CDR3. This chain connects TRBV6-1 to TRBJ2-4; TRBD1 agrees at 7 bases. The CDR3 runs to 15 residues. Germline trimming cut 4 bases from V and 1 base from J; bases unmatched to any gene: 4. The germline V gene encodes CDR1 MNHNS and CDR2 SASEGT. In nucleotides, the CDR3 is TGTGCCAGCAGTGCTCAACAGGGGGCCAAAAACATTCAGTACTTC. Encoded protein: CASSAQQGAKNIQYF.

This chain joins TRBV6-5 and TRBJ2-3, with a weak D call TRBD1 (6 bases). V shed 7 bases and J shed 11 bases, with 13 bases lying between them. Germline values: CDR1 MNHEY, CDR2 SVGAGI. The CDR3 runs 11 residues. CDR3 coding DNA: TGTGCCAGCACCTTAGGGGGAGAGCAGTATTTT. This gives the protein CASTLGGEQYF.

CDR3 amino acids: CASSPQGYGVNYGYTF. CDR3 DNA sequence: TGTGCCAGTAGTCCACAGGGCTACGGGGTGAACTATGGCTACACCTTC. This chain connects TRBV19 to TRBJ1-2; possible D gene TRBD1, 6 bases. The CDR3 is 16 amino acids. Germline values: CDR1 LNHDA, CDR2 SQIVND (reference sequence). The V and J ends lost 5 bases and 2 bases respectively, with 18 bases between them.

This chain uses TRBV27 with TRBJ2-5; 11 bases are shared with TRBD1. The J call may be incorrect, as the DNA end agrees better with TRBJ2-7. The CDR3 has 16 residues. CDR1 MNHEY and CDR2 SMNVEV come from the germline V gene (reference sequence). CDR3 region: CASSLQQRTGGNEQYF. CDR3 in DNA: TGTGCCAGCAGTTTACAGCAGAGGACAGGGGGCAACGAGCAGTACTTC.

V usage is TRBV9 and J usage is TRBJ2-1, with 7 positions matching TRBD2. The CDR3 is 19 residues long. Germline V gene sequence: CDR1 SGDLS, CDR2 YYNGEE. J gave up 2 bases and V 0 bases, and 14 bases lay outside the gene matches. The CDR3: CASSVESPPGRETYNEQFF. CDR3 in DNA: TGTGCCAGCAGCGTAGAGTCTCCCCCCGGGCGGGAGACCTACAATGAGCAGTTCTTC.

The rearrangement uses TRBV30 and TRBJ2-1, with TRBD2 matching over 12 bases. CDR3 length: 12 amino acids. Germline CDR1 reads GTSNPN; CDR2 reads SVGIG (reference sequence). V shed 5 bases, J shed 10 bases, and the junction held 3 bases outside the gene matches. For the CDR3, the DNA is TGTGCCTGGTTCGGACTAGCGGGAGAGCAGTTCTTC. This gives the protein CAWFGLAGEQFF.

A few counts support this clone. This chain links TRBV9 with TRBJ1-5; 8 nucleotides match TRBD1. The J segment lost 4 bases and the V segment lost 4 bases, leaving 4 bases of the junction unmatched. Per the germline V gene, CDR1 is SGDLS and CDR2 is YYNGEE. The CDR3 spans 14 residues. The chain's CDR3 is CASSPTGANQPQHF. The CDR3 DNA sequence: TGTGCCAGCAGCCCGACAGGGGCTAATCAGCCCCAGCATTTT. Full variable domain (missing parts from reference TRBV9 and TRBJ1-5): DSGVTQTPKHLITATGQRVTLRCSPRSGDLSVYWYQQSLDQGLQFLIQYYNGEERAKGNILERFSAQQFPDLHSELNLSSLELGDSALYFCASSPTGANQPQHFGDGTRLSIL.

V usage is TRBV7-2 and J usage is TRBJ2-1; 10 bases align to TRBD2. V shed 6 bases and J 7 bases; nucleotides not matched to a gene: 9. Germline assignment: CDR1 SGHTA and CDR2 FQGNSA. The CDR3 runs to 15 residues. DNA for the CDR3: TGTGCCAGCAGTATCGATAGCGGGAGGTGGAATGAGCAGTTCTTC. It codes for CASSIDSGRWNEQFF.

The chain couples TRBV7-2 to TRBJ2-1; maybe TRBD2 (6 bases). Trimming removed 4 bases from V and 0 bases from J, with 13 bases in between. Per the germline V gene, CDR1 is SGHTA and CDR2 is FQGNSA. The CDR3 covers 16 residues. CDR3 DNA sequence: TGTGCCAGCAGCTCCCGGGGAGGTGGCTCCTACAATGAGCAGTTCTTC. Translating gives CASSSRGGGSYNEQFF.

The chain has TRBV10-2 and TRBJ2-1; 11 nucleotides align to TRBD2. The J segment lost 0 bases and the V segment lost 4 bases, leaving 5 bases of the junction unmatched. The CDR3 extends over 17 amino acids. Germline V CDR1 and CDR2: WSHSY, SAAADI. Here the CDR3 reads CASSVAGGLSSYNEQFF. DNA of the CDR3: TGCGCCAGCAGTGTAGCGGGAGGGCTGAGCTCCTACAATGAGCAGTTCTTC.

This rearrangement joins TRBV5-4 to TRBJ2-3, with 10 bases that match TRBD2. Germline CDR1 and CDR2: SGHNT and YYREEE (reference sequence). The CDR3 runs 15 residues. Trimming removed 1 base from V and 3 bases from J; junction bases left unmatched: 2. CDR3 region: CASSLKLAGTDTQYF. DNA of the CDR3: TGTGCCAGCAGCTTGAAACTAGCGGGGACAGATACGCAGTATTTT.

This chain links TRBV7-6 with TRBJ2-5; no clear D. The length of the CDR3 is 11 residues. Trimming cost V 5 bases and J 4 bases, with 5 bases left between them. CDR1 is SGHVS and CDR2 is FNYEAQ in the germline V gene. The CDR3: CASSALETQYF. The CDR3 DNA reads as TGTGCCAGCAGCGCACTAGAGACCCAGTACTTC. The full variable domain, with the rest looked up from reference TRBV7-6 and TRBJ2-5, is GAGVSQSPRYKVTKRGQDVALRCDPISGHVSLYWYRQALGQGPEFLTYFNYEAQQDKSGLPNDRFSAERPEGSISTLTIQRTEQRDSAMYRCASSALETQYFGPGTRLLVL.

For the CDR3, the DNA is TGTGCCAGCAGTTCCGGGCCAGGGATGGTAATCACAGATACGCAGTATTTT. Protein: CASSSGPGMVITDTQYF. The gene calls are TRBV27 and TRBJ2-3; TRBD1 might be the D (5 bases). Trimming took off 4 bases at V and 2 bases at J, with 19 bases between the two ends. This CDR3 contains 17 residues. The germline gives CDR1 MNHEY, CDR2 SMNVEV (reference sequence).